The source of this T cell receptor beta chain is a study of OX40 agonist ivuxolimab in advanced cancers. The assay was immunoSEQ multiplex PCR, and TCRdb's table has in-frame clones only and misses some. The sample consists of around 26,000 clones, about 85% of them appearing once. Comments on this clone: The antigen remains unidentified.

Trimming shortened V by 0 bases and J by 3 bases, and 9 bases separated the two germline ends. Germline V CDR1 and CDR2: SGDLS, YYNGEE. The CDR3 is 14 amino acids. Study conclusions and caveats: Circulating CD4+ and CD8+ T cells showed clonal expansion by week 6 at 0.1 to 3.0 mg/kg.

The sequence derives from an adult with an advanced solid tumor such as melanoma, head and neck, liver or kidney cancer. This specimen was CD4+ or CD8+ T cells sorted from blood, taken in a trial of the OX40 agonist ivuxolimab. The rearrangement joins TRBV9 to TRBJ2-5; D is unresolved. Written as DNA, the CDR3 is TGTGCCAGCAGCGTAGATACAGATGAAGAGACCCAGTACTTC. Protein product: CASSVDTDEETQYF.